The T cell receptor beta chain described here comes from a study of T cell repertoires in cytomegalovirus infection. TCRdb ran MiXCR on the reads and lists one entry per CDR3 protein. In the table there are 200,000 to 250,000 distinct CDR3 sequences, about 20% of which are singletons. With 0 bases clipped from V and 1 base from J, the junction kept 0 bases outside the gene matches. This CDR3 region has 15 residues. Germline values: CDR1 SEHNR, CDR2 FQNEAQ (reference sequence). Findings and limits, study-wide: CMV carriers with the relevant HLA were identified by cumulative public TCR beta family frequency.

This clonotype was detected many times. The antigen remains undetermined. The rearrangement uses TRBV7-9 and TRBJ2-1; 7 bases are shared with TRBD1. The sequence derives from a human donor in good health (CMV status not recorded). Some clones in this sample may be carry-over from other donors' samples. The sample taken for sequencing was CD8+ T cells from PBMCs. This chain's CDR3 is CASSLAQGSYNEQFF. CDR3 in DNA: TGTGCCAGCAGCTTAGCACAGGGGTCCTACAATGAGCAGTTCTTC.